Detailed here is one T cell receptor (beta chain). The antigen is unknown. V lost 3 bases, J lost 0 bases, and 18 bases lay in between. Looked up from germline, CDR1 is SGHRS and CDR2 is YFSETQ. The CDR3 is 17 amino acids. The sample comes from a study of T cell responses to AZD1222 COVID-19 vaccine. Study-wide findings and caveats: Spike-specific TCR breadth rose after two AZD1222 doses, and depth rose as well. It should be noted that donors were predominantly white British and more often female, and clonal diversity was possibly underestimated.

Repertoires were generated with immunoSEQ multiplex PCR, while TCRdb's copy carries only in-frame clones and drops some. The data show roughly 100,000 clones, 84% seen once. The source material was peripheral blood, sampled on day 0 of AZD1222 vaccination. The sequence was obtained from an adult in good health. The rearrangement links TRBV5-1 to TRBJ1-2; D remains unclear. CDR3: CASSSHVSGGANYGYTF. The CDR3 DNA reads TGCGCCAGCAGCTCCCATGTCTCGGGAGGAGCTAACTATGGCTACACCTTC. Combining the CDR3 with reference TRBV5-1 and TRBJ1-2 gives the whole variable domain KAGVTQTPRYLIKTRGQQVTLSCSPISGHRSVSWYQQTPGQGLQFLFEYFSETQRNKGNFPGRFSGRQFSNSRSEMNVSTLELGDSALYLCASSSHVSGGANYGYTFGSGTRLTVV.